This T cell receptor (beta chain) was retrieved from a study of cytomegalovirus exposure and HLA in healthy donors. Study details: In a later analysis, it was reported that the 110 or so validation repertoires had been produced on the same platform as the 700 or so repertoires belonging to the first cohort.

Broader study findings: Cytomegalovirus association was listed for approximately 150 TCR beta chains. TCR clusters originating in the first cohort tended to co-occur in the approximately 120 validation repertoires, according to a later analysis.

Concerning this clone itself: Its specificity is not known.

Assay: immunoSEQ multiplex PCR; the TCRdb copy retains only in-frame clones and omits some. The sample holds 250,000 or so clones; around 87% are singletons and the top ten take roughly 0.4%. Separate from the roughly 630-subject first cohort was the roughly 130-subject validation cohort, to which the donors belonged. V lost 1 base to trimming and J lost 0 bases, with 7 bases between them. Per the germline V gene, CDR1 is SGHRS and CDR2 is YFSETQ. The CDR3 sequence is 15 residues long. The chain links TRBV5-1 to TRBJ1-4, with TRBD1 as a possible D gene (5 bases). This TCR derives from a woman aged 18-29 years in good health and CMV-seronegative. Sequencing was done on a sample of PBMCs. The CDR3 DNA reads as TGCGCCAGCAGCTTGCCAGGGTCAACTAATGAAAAACTGTTTTTT. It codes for CASSLPGSTNEKLFF.